Following are 3 T cell receptor beta chains from one sample sequenced in a study of graft-versus-host responses after intestinal transplantation. Sequencing was performed with immunoSEQ multiplex PCR; in TCRdb, only in-frame clones are kept and a portion is missing. The sample lists about 5,000 clones; 72% were seen once. The specimen comprised PBMCs, sampled around 560 days after intestinal transplant. These receptor sequences come from a human patient who received an intestinal transplant, so some T cells may come from the graft donor.

A few counts support this clone. V and J are TRBV7-8 and TRBJ1-3; D ambiguous. With 1 base removed from V and 5 bases from J, the gap between germline ends came to 15 bases. The CDR3 is 16 residues long. Per germline, CDR1 SGHVS and CDR2 FQNEAQ. The DNA for the CDR3 is TGTGCCAGCAGCTTAGAGGGCCCGCGCCGCAGAAACACCATATATTTT. Amino acids: CASSLEGPRRRNTIYF.

This clone was detected only a few times. The V and J genes are TRBV11-1 and TRBJ1-3, with no clear D. Per the germline V gene, CDR1 is SGHAT and CDR2 is FQDESV (reference sequence). The ends were cut back, 1 base at V and 5 bases at J, with 15 bases in the middle. This CDR3 is built from 16 residues. The CDR3 region is CASSLEGPRRRNTIYF. As DNA, the CDR3 is TGTGCCAGCAGCTTAGAGGGCCCGCGCCGCAGAAACACCATATATTTT.

V is TRBV6-6 and J is TRBJ1-1; 7 positions agree with TRBD1. CDR1 and CDR2 (germline): MNHNY, SVGAGI (reference sequence). CDR3 length equals 16 residues. Losses at the gene ends were 6 bases for V and 1 base for J; bases not matched to a gene: 11. This CDR3 is CASRKTGMSGNTEAFF. For the CDR3, the DNA is TGTGCCAGCAGGAAGACAGGGATGAGCGGGAACACTGAAGCTTTCTTT.